This T cell receptor (beta chain) was observed in a study of T cells after yellow fever vaccination. Broader study findings: Subsequent booster samples again held most clones from primary vaccination (96% CD4, just under 90% CD8). Although most clonotypes did not, a small share appeared in both CD4 and CD8 compartments. There was a possibility that FACS-sorted repertoires contained abundant clonotypes contaminating from the bulk population.

The length of the CDR3 is 13 residues. Germline V CDR1 and CDR2: GTSNPN, SVGIG (reference sequence). V lost 6 bases and J lost 0; bases outside the gene matches: 3. 5'RACE template switching added a universal primer site and UMIs to TCR cDNA. One entry per CDR3 protein results from TCRdb running MiXCR on the 5' RACE reads. Of hundreds of thousands of distinct CDR3 sequences in the sample, about 4% were seen once. For this clonotype: Its antigen is undetermined.

The receptor's source is a man aged 18-30 years who received the YFV17D yellow fever vaccine. Source: PBMCs, taken 5 days after the yellow fever booster vaccination. The V and J genes are TRBV30 and TRBJ1-1; 8 bases fit TRBD1. CDR3 DNA sequence: TGTGCCTGTTGGGACAGGCTGAACACTGAAGCTTTCTTT. This encodes CACWDRLNTEAFF. Looking up the rest from reference TRBV30 and TRBJ1-1 gives the full variable domain: SQTIHQWPATLVQPVGSPLSLECTVEGTSNPNLYWYRQAAGRGLQLLFYSVGIGQISSEVPQNLSASRPQDRQFILSSKKLLLSDSGFYLCACWDRLNTEAFFGQGTRLTVV.